This T cell receptor beta chain emerged from a study of T cell responses to AZD1222 COVID-19 vaccine (dated by TCRdb to the early 2020s). Study-wide context: TCR sequencing was performed for about 240 trial participants, of whom about 200 were given two doses of AZD1222 and some 26 were given two doses of MenACWY control vaccine. Trial participants were enrolled by age into 18-55, 56-69 and 70-plus year subgroups, with about 150, 28 and 57 TCR-sequenced participants respectively.

This specimen's time point label, interpreted: about 28 days (+/-7) after the second vaccine dose. Because spike-specific TCR depth and breadth did not differ between the two schedules, AZD1222 recipients who got a second dose at roughly 4 weeks were pooled with those who got a second dose at roughly 12 weeks. Samples from vaccinated people were obtained from the UK trials COV001 and COV002, which included a single-blind randomized controlled phase 2/3 trial of AZD1222 (ChAdOx1 nCoV-19) in healthy adults. For TCRbeta chain sequencing, PBMC samples from trial participants were taken at day 0 and at day 28 after the second dose. The CDR3 regions of human TCRbeta chains were analyzed by immunosequencing. The authors' analysis ran thus. TCRs in the repertoires were compared against a reference library of SARS-CoV-2-specific TCRs that had been generated with the MIRA antigen-specificity platform. Breadth meant the fraction of unique TCRs that were SARS-CoV-2-associated, whereas depth meant the fraction of total T cells that were SARS-CoV-2-associated. Using the MIRA data, each spike-specific TCR was assigned both to the spike region to which the TCR was reactive and to a CD4 or CD8 class. Log10-transformed breadth and depth values were compared by one-way ANOVA with Sidak's multiple comparisons tests. The source is immuneACCESS, and TCRdb retained only in-frame sequences with V and J called. Part of the clones is not carried over; for the studies checked, unresolved V genes explain less than half of this, and the remainder is unexplained. The V and J calls and clone size are taken from that table; D and trimming were inferred from the DNA. The sample contains roughly 120,000 clones, around 90% of them found a single time. The ten largest clones represent 2.5% to 3% of the sample.

Overall study results and their limits: Conclusions about previously exposed vaccinees are limited because only a handful of AZD1222 recipients were SARS-CoV-2 seropositive at baseline. Because no day 14 peak-response samples were available, the repertoires could be characterized only after the peak T cell response. The vaccine-associated CD4 TCRs covered the entire spike protein, and the dominant responses fell in regions 160-218 and 743-854. The 56-69-year group was small, and its depth increase did not reach significance, likely because of low power. Participants were mostly white British, with more females than males. The authors suggested clonal diversity may have been underestimated. Spike-specific TCR breadth and depth rose significantly after two AZD1222 doses compared with day 0 and with MenACWY recipients. Epitopes outside the regions mutated in the B.1.351 and B.1.1.7 variants were reportedly recognized by nearly half of the unique spike-specific TCRs.

This clone was found once. Its antigen has not been determined. There are no base qualities to consult, and no much larger clone falls within one base. V loses 3 bases of germline sequence and J loses 0 bases, and the interval between the two ends is 6 bases. Including the terminal cysteine and phenylalanine, the CDR3 comprises 15 residues. Only the CDR3 region is kept as DNA, spanning 45 bases read in frame from base 1. The germline V gene specifies MDHEN as CDR1 and SYDVKM as CDR2. This clonotype was sampled from an adult who received the AZD1222 COVID-19 vaccine. The input for sequencing was peripheral blood, taken 28 days after the second AZD1222 dose. The V and J genes are TRBV28 and TRBJ2-6; no D gene is confidently identified. For the CDR3, the sequence is CASSFRASGANVLTF. DNA sequence: TGTGCCAGCAGTTTTCGGGCCTCTGGGGCCAACGTCCTGACTTTC.